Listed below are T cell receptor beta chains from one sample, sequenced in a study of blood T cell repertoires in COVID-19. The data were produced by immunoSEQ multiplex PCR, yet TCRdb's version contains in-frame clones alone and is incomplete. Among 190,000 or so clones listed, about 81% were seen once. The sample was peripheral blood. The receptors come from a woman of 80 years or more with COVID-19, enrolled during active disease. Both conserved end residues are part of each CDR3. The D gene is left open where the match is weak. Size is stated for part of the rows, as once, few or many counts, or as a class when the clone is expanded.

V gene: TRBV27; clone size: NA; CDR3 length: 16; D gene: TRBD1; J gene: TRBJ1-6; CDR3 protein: CASSLIPGTGDSPLHF; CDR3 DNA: TGTGCCAGCAGTTTAATACCCGGGACAGGGGATTCACCCCTCCACTTT
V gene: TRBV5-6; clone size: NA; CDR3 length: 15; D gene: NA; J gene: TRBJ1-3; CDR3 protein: CASSLKGNAGNTIYF; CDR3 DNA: TGTGCCAGCAGCTTAAAGGGGAATGCTGGAAACACCATATATTTT
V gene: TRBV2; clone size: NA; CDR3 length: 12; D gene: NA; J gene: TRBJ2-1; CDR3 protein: CASLASFDEQFF; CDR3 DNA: TGTGCCAGCCTGGCTAGTTTCGATGAGCAGTTCTTC
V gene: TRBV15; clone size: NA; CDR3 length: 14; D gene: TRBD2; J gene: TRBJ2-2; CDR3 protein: CATSAGLAVGELFF; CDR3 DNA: TGTGCCACCAGCGCCGGACTAGCGGTAGGGGAGCTGTTTTTT
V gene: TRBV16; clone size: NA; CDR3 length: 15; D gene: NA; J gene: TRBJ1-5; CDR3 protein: CASSPGRASDQPQHF; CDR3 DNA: TGTGCCAGCAGCCCGGGCAGGGCCTCCGATCAGCCCCAGCATTTT
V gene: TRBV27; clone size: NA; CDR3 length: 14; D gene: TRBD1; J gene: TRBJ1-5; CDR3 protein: CASSSTGAAFPQHF; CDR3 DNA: TGTGCCAGCAGTTCAACAGGGGCCGCTTTCCCCCAGCATTTT
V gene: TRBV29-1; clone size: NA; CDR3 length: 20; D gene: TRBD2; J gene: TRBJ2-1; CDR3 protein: CSVPGTSGRKLLESYNEQFF; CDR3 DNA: TGCAGCGTACCCGGGACTAGCGGGAGAAAGCTCCTGGAGTCCTACAATGAGCAGTTCTTC
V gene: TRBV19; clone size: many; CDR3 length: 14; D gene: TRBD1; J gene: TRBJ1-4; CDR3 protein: CASRDRATNEKLFF; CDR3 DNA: TGTGCCAGTAGGGACAGGGCAACTAATGAAAAACTGTTTTTT
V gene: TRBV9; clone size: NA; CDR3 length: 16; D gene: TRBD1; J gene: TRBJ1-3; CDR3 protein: CASSVRGTGAGNTIYF; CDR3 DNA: TGTGCCAGCAGCGTCAGAGGGACAGGGGCTGGAAACACCATATATTTT
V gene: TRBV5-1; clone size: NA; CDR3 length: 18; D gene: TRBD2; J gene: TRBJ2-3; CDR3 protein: CASSQGLAGDSSTDTQYF; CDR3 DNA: TGCGCCAGCAGCCAGGGACTAGCGGGGGACTCTAGCACAGATACGCAGTATTTT
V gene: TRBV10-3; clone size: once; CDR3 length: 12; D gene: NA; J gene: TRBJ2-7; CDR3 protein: CATKGGDHEQYF; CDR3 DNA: TGTGCCACCAAGGGGGGGGACCACGAGCAGTACTTC
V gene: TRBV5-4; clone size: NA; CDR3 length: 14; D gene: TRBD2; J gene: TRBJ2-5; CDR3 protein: CASSQGLAAETQYF; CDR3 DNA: TGTGCCAGCAGCCAAGGACTAGCGGCAGAGACCCAGTACTTC
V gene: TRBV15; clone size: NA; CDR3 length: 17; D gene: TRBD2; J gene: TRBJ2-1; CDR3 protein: CATSRTTGTSAPNEQFF; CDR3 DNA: TGTGCCACCAGCAGAACGACCGGGACTAGCGCCCCCAATGAGCAGTTCTTC
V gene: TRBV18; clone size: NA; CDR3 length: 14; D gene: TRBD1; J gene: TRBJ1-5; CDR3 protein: CASSPDRDNQPQHF; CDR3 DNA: TGTGCCAGCTCACCGGACAGGGACAACCAGCCCCAGCATTTT
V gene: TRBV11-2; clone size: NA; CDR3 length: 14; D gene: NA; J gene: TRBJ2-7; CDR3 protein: CASSLGAGSYEQYF; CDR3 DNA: TGTGCCAGCAGCTTGGGGGCAGGATCCTACGAGCAGTACTTC
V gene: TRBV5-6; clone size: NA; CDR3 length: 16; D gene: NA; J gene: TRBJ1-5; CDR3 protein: CASSLNRQVLNQPQHF; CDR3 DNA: TGTGCCAGCAGCTTGAATAGACAGGTACTTAATCAGCCCCAGCATTTT
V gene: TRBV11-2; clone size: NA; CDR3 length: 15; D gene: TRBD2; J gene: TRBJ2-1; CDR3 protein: CASSLRLAGYNEQFF; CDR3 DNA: TGTGCCAGCAGCCTCAGACTAGCGGGATACAATGAGCAGTTCTTC
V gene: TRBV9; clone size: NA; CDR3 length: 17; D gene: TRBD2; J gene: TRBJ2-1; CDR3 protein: CASSPGPSGGPYNEQFF; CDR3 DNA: TGTGCCAGCAGCCCAGGCCCCAGCGGGGGCCCCTACAATGAGCAGTTCTTC
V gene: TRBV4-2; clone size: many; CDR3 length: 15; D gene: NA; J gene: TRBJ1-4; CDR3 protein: CASSQDRGSFEKLFF; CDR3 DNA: TGTGCCAGCAGCCAAGATAGGGGGAGCTTTGAAAAACTGTTTTTT
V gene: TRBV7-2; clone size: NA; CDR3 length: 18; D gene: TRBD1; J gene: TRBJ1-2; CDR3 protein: CASSLYGGTGGINYGYTF; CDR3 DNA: TGTGCCAGCAGCTTATACGGAGGGACAGGGGGCATAAACTATGGCTACACCTTC
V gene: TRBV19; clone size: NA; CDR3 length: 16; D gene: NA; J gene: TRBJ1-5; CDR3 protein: CASSILYRGGNQPQHF; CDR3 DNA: TGTGCCAGTAGTATATTGTACCGGGGAGGCAATCAGCCCCAGCATTTT
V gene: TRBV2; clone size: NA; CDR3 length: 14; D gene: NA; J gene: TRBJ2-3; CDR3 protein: CASSEGSGWDTQYF; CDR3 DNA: TGTGCCAGCAGTGAAGGATCAGGGTGGGATACGCAGTATTTT
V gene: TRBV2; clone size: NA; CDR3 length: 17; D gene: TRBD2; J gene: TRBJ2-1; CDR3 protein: CASSGGATSGRSDEQFF; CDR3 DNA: TGTGCCAGCAGTGGGGGGGCGACTAGCGGGAGGTCCGATGAGCAGTTCTTC
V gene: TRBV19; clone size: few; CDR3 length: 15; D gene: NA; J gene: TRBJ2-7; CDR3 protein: CASSIRTAASYEQYF; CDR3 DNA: TGTGCCAGTAGTATACGGACAGCGGCCTCCTACGAGCAGTACTTC
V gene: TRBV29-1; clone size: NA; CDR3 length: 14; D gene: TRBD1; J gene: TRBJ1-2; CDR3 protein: CSVSRDRGPDGYTF; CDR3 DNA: TGCAGCGTCTCTAGGGACAGGGGGCCGGATGGCTACACCTTC
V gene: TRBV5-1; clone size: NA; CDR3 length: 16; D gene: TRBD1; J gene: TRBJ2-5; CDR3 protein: CASTRDSRVYQETQYF; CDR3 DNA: TGCGCCAGCACCCGGGACAGCCGAGTTTATCAAGAGACCCAGTACTTC
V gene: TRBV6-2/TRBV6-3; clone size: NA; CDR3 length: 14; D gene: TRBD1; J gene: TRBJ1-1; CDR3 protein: CASSYQFRGSEAFF; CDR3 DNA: TGTGCCAGCAGTTACCAATTCAGGGGGTCTGAAGCTTTCTTT
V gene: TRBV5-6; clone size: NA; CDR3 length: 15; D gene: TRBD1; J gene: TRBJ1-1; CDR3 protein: CASSPQGQGRTEAFF; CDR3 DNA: TGTGCCAGCAGCCCCCAAGGACAGGGAAGGACTGAAGCTTTCTTT
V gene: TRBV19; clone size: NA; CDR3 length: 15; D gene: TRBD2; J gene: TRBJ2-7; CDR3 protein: CASSPGLAGVLEQYF; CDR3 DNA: TGTGCCAGTAGCCCCGGACTAGCGGGAGTGCTCGAGCAGTACTTC
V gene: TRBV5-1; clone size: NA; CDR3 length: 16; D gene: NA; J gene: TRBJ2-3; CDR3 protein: CASSLEGRTSTDTQYF; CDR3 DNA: TGCGCCAGCAGCTTGGAGGGCAGGACAAGCACAGATACGCAGTATTTT
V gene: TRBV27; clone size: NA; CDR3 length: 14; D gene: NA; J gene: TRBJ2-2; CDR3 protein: CASGIRSGRRELFF; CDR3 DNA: TGTGCCAGCGGGATAAGGAGCGGAAGACGGGAGCTGTTTTTT
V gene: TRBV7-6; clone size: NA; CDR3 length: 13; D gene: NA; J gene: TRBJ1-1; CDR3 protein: CASSWSGDTEAFF; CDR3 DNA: TGTGCCAGCAGCTGGTCAGGGGACACTGAAGCTTTCTTT
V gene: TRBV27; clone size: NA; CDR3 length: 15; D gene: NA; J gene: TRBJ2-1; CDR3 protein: CASSLGLLRYNEQFF; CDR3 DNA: TGTGCCAGCAGTTTAGGGCTGCTACGGTACAATGAGCAGTTCTTC
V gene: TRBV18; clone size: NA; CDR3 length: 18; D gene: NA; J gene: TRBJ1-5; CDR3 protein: CASSPVAGRGIGNQPQHF; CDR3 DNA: TGTGCCAGCTCACCGGTGGCAGGCCGGGGGATTGGCAATCAGCCCCAGCATTTT
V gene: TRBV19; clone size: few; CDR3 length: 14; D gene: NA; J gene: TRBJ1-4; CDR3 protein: CASSHRSTNEKLFF; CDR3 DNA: TGTGCCAGTAGTCACAGGTCAACTAATGAAAAACTGTTTTTT
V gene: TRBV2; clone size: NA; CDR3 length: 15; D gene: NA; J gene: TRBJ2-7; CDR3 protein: CASSEIQQGDGEQYF; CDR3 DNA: TGTGCCAGCAGTGAGATACAACAGGGAGACGGCGAGCAGTACTTC
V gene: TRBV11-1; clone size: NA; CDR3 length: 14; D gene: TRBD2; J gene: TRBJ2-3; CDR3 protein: CASSPSGSTDTQYF; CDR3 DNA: TGTGCCAGCAGCCCTAGCGGAAGCACAGATACGCAGTATTTT
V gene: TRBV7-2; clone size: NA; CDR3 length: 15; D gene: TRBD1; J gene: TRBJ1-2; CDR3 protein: CASSLHQGAPGGYTF; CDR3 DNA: TGTGCCAGCAGCTTGCATCAGGGGGCGCCGGGAGGCTACACCTTC
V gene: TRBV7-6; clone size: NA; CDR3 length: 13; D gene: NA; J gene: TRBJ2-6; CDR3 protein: CASSGQGANVLTF; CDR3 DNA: TGTGCCAGCAGCGGGCAGGGGGCCAACGTCCTGACTTTC
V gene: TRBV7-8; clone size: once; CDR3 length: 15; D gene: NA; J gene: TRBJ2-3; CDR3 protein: CASSVDRPGPDTQYF; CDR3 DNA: TGTGCCAGCAGCGTAGACCGCCCGGGTCCAGATACGCAGTATTTT
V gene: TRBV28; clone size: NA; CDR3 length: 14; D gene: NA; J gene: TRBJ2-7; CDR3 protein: CASRPGGTAYEQYF; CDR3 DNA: TGTGCCAGCAGACCCGGAGGGACAGCCTACGAGCAGTACTTC
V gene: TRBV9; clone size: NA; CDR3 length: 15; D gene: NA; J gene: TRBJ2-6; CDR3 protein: CASGGWLSGANVLTF; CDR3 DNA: TGTGCCAGCGGGGGCTGGCTCTCTGGGGCCAACGTCCTGACTTTC
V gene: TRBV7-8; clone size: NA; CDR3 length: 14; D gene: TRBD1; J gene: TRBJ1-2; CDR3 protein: CASSPDRGFGGYTF; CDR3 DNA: TGTGCCAGCAGCCCGGACAGGGGGTTTGGAGGCTACACCTTC
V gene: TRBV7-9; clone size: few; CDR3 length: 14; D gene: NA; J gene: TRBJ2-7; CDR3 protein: CASSPETATYEQYF; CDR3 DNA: TGTGCCAGCAGCCCGGAGACGGCGACCTACGAGCAGTACTTC
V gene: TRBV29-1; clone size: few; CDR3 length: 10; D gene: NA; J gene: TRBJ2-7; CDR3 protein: CSVRGYEQYF; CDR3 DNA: TGCAGCGTTAGGGGCTACGAGCAGTACTTC
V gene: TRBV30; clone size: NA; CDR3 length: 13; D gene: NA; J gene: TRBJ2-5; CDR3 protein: CAWSVISQATQYF; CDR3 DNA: TGTGCCTGGAGTGTTATATCTCAAGCGACCCAGTACTTC
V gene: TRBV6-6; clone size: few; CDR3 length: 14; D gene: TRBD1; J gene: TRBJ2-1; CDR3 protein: CASSRDSSYNEQFF; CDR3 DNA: TGTGCCAGCAGTCGGGACAGCTCCTACAATGAGCAGTTCTTC
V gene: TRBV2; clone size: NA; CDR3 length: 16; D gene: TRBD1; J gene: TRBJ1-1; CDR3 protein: CASSGGQGAGKTEAFF; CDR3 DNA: TGTGCCAGCAGTGGGGGGCAGGGGGCAGGGAAGACTGAAGCTTTCTTT
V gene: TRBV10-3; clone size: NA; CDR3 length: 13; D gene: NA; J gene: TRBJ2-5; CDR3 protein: CAIRGRSEETQYF; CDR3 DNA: TGTGCCATCAGGGGGAGGTCCGAAGAGACCCAGTACTTC
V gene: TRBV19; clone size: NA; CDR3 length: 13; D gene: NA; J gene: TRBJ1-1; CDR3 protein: CASSITGNTEAFF; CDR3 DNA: TGTGCCAGTAGTATTACAGGGAACACTGAAGCTTTCTTT
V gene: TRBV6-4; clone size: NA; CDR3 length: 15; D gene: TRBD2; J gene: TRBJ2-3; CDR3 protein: CASSEASGRQDTQYF; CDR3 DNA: TGTGCCAGCAGTGAGGCTAGCGGGAGACAAGATACGCAGTATTTT
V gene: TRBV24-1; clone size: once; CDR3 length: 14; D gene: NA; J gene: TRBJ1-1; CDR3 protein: CATWVGLGGTEAFF; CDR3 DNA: TGTGCCACCTGGGTGGGGCTGGGTGGGACTGAAGCTTTCTTT
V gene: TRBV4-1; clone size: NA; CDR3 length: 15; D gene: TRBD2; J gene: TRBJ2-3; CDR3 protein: CASSQVGLLTDTQYF; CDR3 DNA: TGCGCCAGCAGCCAAGTGGGACTACTCACAGATACGCAGTATTTT
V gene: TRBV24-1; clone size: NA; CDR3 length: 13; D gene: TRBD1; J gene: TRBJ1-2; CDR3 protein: CATTAGAGGGYTF; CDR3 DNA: TGTGCCACCACCGCCGGGGCAGGGGGTGGCTACACCTTC